What follows are 7 T cell receptor beta chains derived from one specimen sequenced in a study of low-dose radiotherapy and immunotherapy resistance in tumors. Covering alpha and beta chains, TRAV- and TRBV-specific primers were used for the first-strand cDNA. TCR amplification used about 20 PCR cycles, a constant-region primer and a V-primer adapter. Each CDR3 protein is one row after TCRdb ran MiXCR on the reads. The sample has approximately 11,000 distinct CDR3 sequences, roughly half seen once. These receptors were obtained from a human donor with advanced metastatic prostate, ovarian, gallbladder or colorectal cancer (not recorded which). This table probably holds off-target reads from a library built for another chain.

The chain is built from TRBV28 and TRBJ2-2; 7 bases map to TRBD1. The CDR3 loop spans 15 amino acids. Germline-derived CDR1 and CDR2 are MDHEN and SYDVKM. The ends lost 3 bases at V and 7 bases at J; junction bases unmatched: 8. CDR3: CASSFDRASGGELFF. CDR3 sequence (DNA): TGTGCCAGCAGTTTCGACAGGGCGTCTGGCGGGGAGCTGTTTTTT.

This chain connects TRBV15 to TRBJ2-3; D could derive from TRBD1 or TRBD2 (5 bases each). Trimming pared 0 bases from V and 4 bases from J, leaving 14 bases between. The CDR3 is 16 residues long. Germline assignment: CDR1 LNHNV and CDR2 YYDKDF (reference sequence). CDR3 loop: CATSREGTLSPDTQYF. DNA of the CDR3: TGTGCCACCAGCAGAGAAGGGACCTTGTCCCCAGATACGCAGTATTTT.

The chain couples TRBV29-1 to TRBJ1-5, with 8 bases aligning to TRBD1. Looked up from germline, CDR1 is SQVTM and CDR2 is ANQGSEA. With V trimmed by 6 bases and J by 1 base, 2 bases remained unmatched. The CDR3 covers 13 residues. The CDR3 reads CSVRTGSNQPQHF. In DNA, the CDR3 is TGCAGCGTCCGGACAGGGAGCAATCAGCCCCAGCATTTT.

The V gene is TRBV5-5, the J gene TRBJ2-7, with D perhaps TRBD1 or TRBD2 (5 bases each). The germline V gene has CDR1 SGHKS and CDR2 YYEKEE (reference sequence). The CDR3 is 16 residues long. V shed 4 bases and J shed 0 bases, with 17 bases lying between them. In DNA form, the CDR3 reads TGTGCCAGCAGCCGAGGGGCCTCAGGGAGCTCCTACGAGCAGTACTTC. Its protein is CASSRGASGSSYEQYF. The complete variable domain, with remaining parts taken from reference TRBV5-5 and TRBJ2-7, reads DAGVTQSPTHLIKTRGQQVTLRCSPISGHKSVSWYQQVLGQGPQFIFQYYEKEERGRGNFPDRFSARQFPNYSSELNVNALLLGDSALYLCASSRGASGSSYEQYFGPGTRLTVT.

This clonotype appeared a few times. The genes are TRBV2 and TRBJ2-7, with D hard to call. Germline CDR1 SNHLY, CDR2 FYNNEI. Trimming shortened V by 7 bases and J by 3 bases, and 7 bases separated the two germline ends. This CDR3 region has 11 residues. CDR3 nucleotide sequence: TGTGCCAGCATGATTCTCTACGAGCAGTACTTC. Amino acid sequence: CASMILYEQYF.

This clonotype was found a few times. The rearrangement joins TRBV28 to TRBJ1-1, with D uncertain. V lost 5 bases to trimming and J lost 6 bases, with 10 bases between them. Germline CDR1 MDHEN, CDR2 SYDVKM. This CDR3 spans 12 amino acids. CDR3 nucleotides: TGTGCCAGCAGTGTAACGGAGCCTGAAGCTTTCTTT. Protein: CASSVTEPEAFF.

The chain employs TRBV29-1 and TRBJ1-2; 11 nucleotides align to TRBD1. V gave up 5 bases and J gave up 5 bases; unmatched junction bases: 7. The CDR3 consists of 14 residues. CDR1 and CDR2 from the germline V gene are SQVTM and ANQGSEA. CDR3 amino acids: CSVKGGTGGYGYTF. For the CDR3, the DNA is TGCAGCGTTAAGGGGGGGACAGGGGGGTATGGCTACACCTTC.